This T cell receptor (beta chain) stems from a study of CD8 T cells in Susac syndrome. This clonotype was picked up one time. Its antigen is not identified. Purification of the CD8+ and CD4+ T cells relied on negative isolation, and TEMRA cells underwent FACS enrichment. Overall study findings and caveats: The study recognized that its TCR sequencing and HLA analysis covered a relatively small number of individuals.

With random hexamers, reverse transcription was performed on roughly 0.45 to 1 ug of RNA. TCRdb itself ran the immunoSEQ multiplex PCR reads through MiXCR, one entry per CDR3 protein. In the table there are some 48,000 distinct CDR3 sequences, 80% to 95% of which are singletons. CDR3 length equals 15 residues. Germline V gene sequence: CDR1 GTSNPN, CDR2 SVGIG (reference sequence). J was trimmed by 4 bases and V by 3 bases; bases with no gene match: 11. Input material: CD8+ T cells from PBMCs. The chain joins TRBV30 to TRBJ2-7; 8 bases agree with TRBD2. The clonotype was recovered from a human donor in good health. The DNA of the CDR3 is TGTGCCTGGAGGGAATTTCAGCGGGAGCGGTACGAGCAGTACTTC. Its protein is CAWREFQRERYEQYF.